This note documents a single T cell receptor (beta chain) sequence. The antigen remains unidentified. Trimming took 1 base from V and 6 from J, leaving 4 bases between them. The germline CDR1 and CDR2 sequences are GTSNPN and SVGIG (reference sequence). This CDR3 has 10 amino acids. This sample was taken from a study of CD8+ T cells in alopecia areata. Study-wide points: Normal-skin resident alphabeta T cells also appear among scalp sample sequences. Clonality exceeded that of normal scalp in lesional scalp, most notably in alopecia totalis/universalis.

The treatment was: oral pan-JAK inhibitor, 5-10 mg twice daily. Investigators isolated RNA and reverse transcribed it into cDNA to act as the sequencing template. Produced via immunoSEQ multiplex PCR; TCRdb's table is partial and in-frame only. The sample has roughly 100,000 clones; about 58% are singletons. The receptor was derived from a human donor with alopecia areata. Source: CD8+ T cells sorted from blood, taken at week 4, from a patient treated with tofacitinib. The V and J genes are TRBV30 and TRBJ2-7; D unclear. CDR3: CAWSGAEQYF. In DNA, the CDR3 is TGTGCCTGGAGTGGGGCCGAGCAGTACTTC.